This T cell receptor beta chain was identified during a study of post-analysis software for immune sequencing data. Turning to the study itself: The courses of disease that were included comprised relapsing-remitting, secondary progressive and progressive-relapsing multiple sclerosis.

Study-wide results and limits: Higher frequency in patients than in controls was seen for about five TRBV segments, with TRBV5-6, TRBV5-1 and TRBV20-1 among them.

Germline assignment: CDR1 SNHLY and CDR2 FYNNEI. This CDR3 is built from 15 residues. V was pared by 4 bases and J by 5 bases, with 4 bases of the junction left unmatched. Concerning this clonotype itself: As yet, its antigen is unknown.

The authors incorporated unique molecular identifiers into the TCR beta cDNA libraries. TCRdb processed the PCR reads anew with MiXCR; each CDR3 protein has one entry. This sample has fewer than 850,000 distinct CDR3 sequences, with 25% to 30% found just once. The chain couples TRBV2 to TRBJ2-3; TRBD2 aligns across 12 bases. The receptor comes from a girl under 18 with multiple sclerosis. Material: blood. The CDR3 here is CASSGLAGVLDTQYF. As DNA, the CDR3 is TGTGCCAGCAGTGGACTAGCGGGAGTTTTAGATACGCAGTATTTT.